This T cell receptor (beta chain) derives from a study of CD8+ T cells in alopecia areata. RNA, once extracted, was reverse transcribed into cDNA for use as the sequencing template. Libraries were prepared by immunoSEQ multiplex PCR; TCRdb keeps only in-frame clonotypes and omits some of them. The sample shows under 200,000 clones, around 60% of them seen only once. Trimming took 1 base from V and 0 from J; bases not matched to a gene: 5. The length of the CDR3 is 17 residues. CDR1 MNHEY and CDR2 SMNVEV come from the germline V gene (reference sequence). Noted treatment: oral pan-JAK inhibitor, 5-10 mg twice daily.

The sequence was collected from a human donor with alopecia areata. The chain joins TRBV27 to TRBJ2-1, with 8 bases that match TRBD2. The sequencing used CD4+ T cells sorted from blood, collected at week 24, from a patient treated with tofacitinib. The CDR3 DNA is TGTGCCAGCAGTTTATGGGGCGGGGGGACCTCCTACAATGAGCAGTTCTTC. Its translation is CASSLWGGGTSYNEQFF.